This T cell receptor beta chain is drawn from a study of cytomegalovirus exposure and HLA in healthy donors. The CDR3 contains 19 residues. The PCR contained 60 Vbeta and 13 Jbeta primers. Data came from immunoSEQ multiplex PCR; TCRdb stores just in-frame clones and leaves some out. The profile shows roughly 110,000 clones, 75% of them singletons. The TCR originated in a man aged 35-49 years in good health and CMV-seronegative. Material for sequencing was PBMCs. The gene calls are TRBV12-2 and TRBJ2-7; the listed D gene, TRBD1, was not tested against the DNA. TRBV12-2 is a listed pseudogene. CDR3 residues: CASRSPILHRTGAAYEQYF. CDR3 nucleotide sequence: TGTGCAAGTCGCTCACCGATTTTACATCGGACAGGGGCAGCCTACGAGCAGTACTTC.